This T cell receptor beta chain was documented in a study of early T cells in non-severe SARS-CoV-2 infection. The CDR3 loop spans 12 amino acids. V was pared by 4 bases and J by 3 bases, with 9 bases between. Germline V CDR1 and CDR2: DFQATT, SNEGSKA (reference sequence). TCRdb redid the calling of the 5' RACE reads with MiXCR, one entry per CDR3 protein. This table has roughly 80,000 distinct CDR3 sequences, about 9.6% appearing once. This receptor was obtained from an adult who was a healthcare worker with PCR-confirmed SARS-CoV-2 infection or an uninfected control (not recorded which). Sequenced: whole blood. V is TRBV20-1 and J is TRBJ1-2; D not resolved. CDR3 sequence (DNA): TGCAGTGCTACGAAATCGGACTATGGCTACACCTTC. Translation: CSATKSDYGYTF.